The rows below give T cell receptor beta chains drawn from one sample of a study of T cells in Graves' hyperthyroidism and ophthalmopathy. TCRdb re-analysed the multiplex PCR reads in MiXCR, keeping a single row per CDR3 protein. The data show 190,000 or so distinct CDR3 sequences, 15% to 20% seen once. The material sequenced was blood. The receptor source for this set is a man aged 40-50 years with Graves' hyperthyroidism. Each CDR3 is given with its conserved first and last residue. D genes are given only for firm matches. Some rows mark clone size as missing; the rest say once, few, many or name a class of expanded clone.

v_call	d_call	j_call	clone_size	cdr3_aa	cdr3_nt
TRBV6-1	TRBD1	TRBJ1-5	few	CASSYRDRDQPQHF	TGTGCCAGCAGTTACCGTGACAGGGATCAGCCCCAGCATTTT
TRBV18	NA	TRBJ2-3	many	CASSPGGWGTQYF	TGTGCCAGCTCACCAGGAGGGTGGGGTACGCAGTATTTT
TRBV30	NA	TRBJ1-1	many	CAWSVQANTEAFF	TGTGCCTGGAGTGTTCAAGCGAACACTGAAGCTTTCTTT
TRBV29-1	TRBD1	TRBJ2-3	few	CSVPMTDRADTQYF	TGCAGCGTCCCCATGACGGACAGGGCAGATACGCAGTATTTT
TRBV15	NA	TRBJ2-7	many	CATSQIRGEQYF	TGTGCCACCAGCCAGATTCGGGGCGAGCAGTACTTC
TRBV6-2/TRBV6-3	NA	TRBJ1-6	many	CASSLRQGGNSPLHF	TGTGCCAGCAGTCTAAGGCAGGGAGGAAATTCACCCCTCCACTTT
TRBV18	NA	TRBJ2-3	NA	CASSPGGEAADTQYF	TGTGCCAGCTCACCAGGCGGGGAGGCAGCAGATACGCAGTATTTT
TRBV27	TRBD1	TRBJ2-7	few	CASSSQWDSYEQYF	TGTGCCAGCAGTTCCCAATGGGACAGCTACGAGCAGTACTTC
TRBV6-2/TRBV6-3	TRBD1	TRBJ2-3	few	CASSFGDRGTDTQYF	TGTGCCAGCAGTTTCGGAGACAGGGGAACAGATACGCAGTATTTT
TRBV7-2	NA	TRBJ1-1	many	CASSFQGGDTEAFF	TGTGCCAGCAGCTTTCAAGGGGGTGACACTGAAGCTTTCTTT
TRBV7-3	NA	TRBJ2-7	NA	CASSPNDFHEQYF	TGTGCCAGCAGCCCAAACGATTTCCACGAGCAGTACTTC
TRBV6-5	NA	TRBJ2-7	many	CASSYWTQDNYEQYF	TGTGCCAGCAGTTACTGGACACAAGACAACTACGAGCAGTACTTC
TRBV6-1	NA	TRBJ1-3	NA	CASRMTDYSGNTIYF	TGTGCCAGCAGAATGACAGACTACTCTGGAAACACCATATATTTT
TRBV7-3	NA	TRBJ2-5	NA	CASSLDSQGTQYF	TGTGCCAGCAGCTTAGACTCCCAGGGGACCCAGTACTTC
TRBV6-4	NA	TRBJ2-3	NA	CASSDSIGQPTDTQYF	TGTGCCAGCAGTGACTCGATAGGACAGCCCACAGATACGCAGTATTTT
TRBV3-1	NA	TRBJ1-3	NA	CASSQEDNTIYF	TGTGCCAGCAGCCAAGAGGACAACACCATATATTTT
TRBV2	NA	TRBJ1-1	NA	CASRGRWGYTEAFF	TGTGCCAGCAGGGGCAGGTGGGGATACACTGAAGCTTTCTTT
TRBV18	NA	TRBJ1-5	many	CASTHGGGHQPQHF	TGTGCCAGCACTCACGGCGGGGGGCATCAGCCCCAGCATTTT
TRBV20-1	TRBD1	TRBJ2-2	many	CSARDREYTGELFF	TGCAGTGCTAGGGACAGGGAGTACACCGGGGAGCTGTTTTTT
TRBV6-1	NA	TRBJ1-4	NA	CASSEKLPSEGEKLFF	TGTGCCAGCAGTGAAAAGTTACCGTCCGAGGGTGAAAAACTGTTTTTT
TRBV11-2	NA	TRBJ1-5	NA	CASSLRGGGGQPQHF	TGTGCCAGCAGCTTACGAGGAGGGGGGGGCCAGCCCCAGCATTTT
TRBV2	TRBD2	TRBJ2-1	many	CASSGLAGAYNEQFF	TGTGCCAGCAGTGGCCTAGCGGGGGCCTACAATGAGCAGTTCTTC
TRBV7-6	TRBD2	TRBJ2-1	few	CASSSLRGTATSGAGNEQFF	TGTGCCAGCAGCTCCCTTCGCGGGACAGCTACTAGCGGGGCGGGAAATGAGCAGTTCTTC
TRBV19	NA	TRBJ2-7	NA	CASSIGQLYEQYF	TGTGCCAGTAGTATCGGACAGTTATACGAGCAGTACTTC
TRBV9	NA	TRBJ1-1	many	CASSVGSMNTEAFF	TGTGCCAGCAGCGTAGGATCCATGAACACTGAAGCTTTCTTT
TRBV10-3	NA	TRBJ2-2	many	CAISLGQNTGELFF	TGTGCCATCAGTCTGGGACAGAACACCGGGGAGCTGTTTTTT
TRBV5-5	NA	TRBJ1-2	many	CASSLDESYYGYTF	TGTGCCAGCAGCTTGGATGAATCTTACTATGGCTACACCTTC
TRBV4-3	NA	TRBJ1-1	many	CASSQDPPPRGVSDTEAFF	TGCGCCAGCAGCCAAGATCCTCCCCCCCGGGGGGTAAGCGACACTGAAGCTTTCTTT
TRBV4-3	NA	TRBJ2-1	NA	CASSQDLESSEQFF	TGCGCCAGCAGCCAAGATCTGGAGAGCTCGGAGCAGTTCTTC
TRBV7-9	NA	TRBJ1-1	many	CASSLMDGNTEAFF	TGTGCCAGCAGCTTAATGGACGGGAACACTGAAGCTTTCTTT
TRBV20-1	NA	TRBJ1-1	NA	CSASQGGDTEAFF	TGCAGTGCTAGTCAGGGAGGCGACACTGAAGCTTTCTTT
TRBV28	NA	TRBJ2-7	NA	CASTPGLRGEQYF	TGTGCCAGCACCCCGGGACTCAGGGGCGAGCAGTACTTC
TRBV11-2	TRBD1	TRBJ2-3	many	CASSSTTGGNTDTQYF	TGTGCCAGCAGCTCGACGACAGGGGGAAACACAGATACGCAGTATTTT
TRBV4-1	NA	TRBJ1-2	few	CASSQGLPRGYYGYTF	TGCGCCAGCAGCCAAGGGTTACCACGGGGGTACTATGGCTACACCTTC
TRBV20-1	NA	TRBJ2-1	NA	CSARGGGPYNEQFF	TGCAGTGCTAGAGGCGGCGGCCCCTACAATGAGCAGTTCTTC
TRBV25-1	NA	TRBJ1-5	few	CASSDGRSGRQPQHF	TGTGCCAGCAGTGACGGGCGGTCAGGGCGTCAGCCCCAGCATTTT
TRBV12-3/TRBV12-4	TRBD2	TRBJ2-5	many	CASTLGLAGGYQETQYF	TGTGCCAGCACCCTGGGGCTAGCGGGGGGGTACCAAGAGACCCAGTACTTC
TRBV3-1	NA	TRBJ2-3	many	CASSQSTADTQYF	TGTGCCAGCAGCCAGTCGACGGCAGATACGCAGTATTTT
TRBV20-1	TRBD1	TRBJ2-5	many	CSAPDRGQETQYF	TGCAGTGCCCCCGACAGGGGCCAAGAGACCCAGTACTTC
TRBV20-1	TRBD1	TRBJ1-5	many	CSATRQGNQPQHF	TGCAGTGCTACCCGACAGGGGAATCAGCCCCAGCATTTT
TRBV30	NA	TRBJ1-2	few	CAWATGQNYGYTF	TGTGCCTGGGCCACGGGACAAAACTATGGCTACACCTTC
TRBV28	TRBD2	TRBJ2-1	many	CASSGLAGLSYNEQFF	TGTGCCAGCAGTGGACTAGCGGGGCTTTCCTACAATGAGCAGTTCTTC
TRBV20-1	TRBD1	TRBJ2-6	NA	CSATRGQGTAGANVLTF	TGCAGTGCTACCCGGGGACAGGGTACGGCTGGGGCCAACGTCCTGACTTTC
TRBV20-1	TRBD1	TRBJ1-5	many	CSAKTPDRGGNQPQHF	TGCAGTGCTAAAACCCCGGACAGGGGCGGGAATCAGCCCCAGCATTTT
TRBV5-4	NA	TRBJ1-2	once	CASSLGRGSNYGYTF	TGTGCCAGCAGCTTGGGGCGGGGCTCCAACTATGGCTACACCTTC
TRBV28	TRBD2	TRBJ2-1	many	CASSTGGVSYNEQFF	TGTGCCAGCAGTACCGGGGGGGTTTCCTACAATGAGCAGTTCTTC
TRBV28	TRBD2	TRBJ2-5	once	CATRGASGGVDQETQYF	TGTGCAACAAGGGGGGCTAGCGGGGGGGTAGACCAAGAGACCCAGTACTTC
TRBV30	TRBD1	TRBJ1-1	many	CAWSDLGQGNTEAFF	TGTGCCTGGAGTGACCTCGGACAGGGGAACACTGAAGCTTTCTTT
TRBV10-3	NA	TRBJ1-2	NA	CAISESPGAYGYTF	TGTGCCATCAGTGAGTCGCCTGGGGCGTATGGCTACACCTTC
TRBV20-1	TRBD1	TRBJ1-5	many	CSAAQGAGGNQPQHF	TGCAGTGCCGCACAGGGGGCCGGTGGGAATCAGCCCCAGCATTTT
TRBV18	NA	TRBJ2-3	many	CASSPVGRSTDTQYF	TGTGCCAGCTCACCAGTCGGCCGAAGCACAGATACGCAGTATTTT
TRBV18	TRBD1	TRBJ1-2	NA	CASSPQGEANYGYTF	TGTGCCAGCTCACCGCAGGGGGAAGCTAACTATGGCTACACCTTC
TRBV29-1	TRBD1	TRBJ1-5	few	CSVGDSPRNQPQHF	TGCAGCGTGGGGGACAGCCCCCGCAATCAGCCCCAGCATTTT
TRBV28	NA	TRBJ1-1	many	CASSSAGIDTEAFF	TGTGCCAGCAGTTCCGCAGGCATCGACACTGAAGCTTTCTTT